A selection of T cell receptor beta chains follows, all from one sample in a study of shared clonotypes between healthy human individuals. Profiled with immunoSEQ multiplex PCR; TCRdb holds only in-frame clones, not every one. The sample includes about 1.5 million clones, around 98% of them seen just once. Sample: naive CD4+ T cells sorted from blood. The receptors were sampled from a young man in good health. Each CDR3 is given with its conserved first and last residue. D genes are given only for firm matches. Clone size appears in some rows only: once, few, many, or a class for an expanded clone.

cdr3_nt: TGTGCCAGCAGCTTATTAACAGGGACGGCCCGTCACACTGAAGCTTTCTTT
cdr3_aa: CASSLLTGTARHTEAFF
clone_size: -
v_call: TRBV7-2
j_call: TRBJ1-1
d_call: -

cdr3_nt: TGCGCCAGCAGCTTAAGACAGGGACTAGCGGGCGTGTCGTACGAGCAGTACTTC
cdr3_aa: CASSLRQGLAGVSYEQYF
clone_size: once
v_call: TRBV5-1
j_call: TRBJ2-7
d_call: TRBD2

cdr3_nt: TGTGCCAGCAGGGGTGGCACCGGGGAGCTGTTTTTT
cdr3_aa: CASRGGTGELFF
clone_size: -
v_call: TRBV19
j_call: TRBJ2-2
d_call: -

cdr3_nt: TGTGCCAGCAGCTTGGTCTTGGGCGAAAACACAGATACGCAGTATTTT
cdr3_aa: CASSLVLGENTDTQYF
clone_size: -
v_call: TRBV5-6
j_call: TRBJ2-3
d_call: -

cdr3_nt: TGTGCCAGCAGCTTGATTAATCAGCCCCAGCATTTT
cdr3_aa: CASSLINQPQHF
clone_size: -
v_call: TRBV5-6
j_call: TRBJ1-5
d_call: -

cdr3_nt: TGTGCCGAAGGGGCAGATACGCAGTATTTT
cdr3_aa: CAEGADTQYF
clone_size: -
v_call: TRBV2
j_call: TRBJ2-3
d_call: -

cdr3_nt: TGTGCCAGCAGCGCCCGTTTACTAGCCGGTGGCTACACCTTC
cdr3_aa: CASSARLLAGGYTF
clone_size: -
v_call: TRBV9
j_call: TRBJ1-2
d_call: -

cdr3_nt: TGTGCCATCAGTGGGGGGGGACTAGCGGGAGGCAACTCCTACGAGCAGTACTTC
cdr3_aa: CAISGGGLAGGNSYEQYF
clone_size: -
v_call: TRBV10-3
j_call: TRBJ2-7
d_call: TRBD2

cdr3_nt: TGCGCCAGCAGCTACCGGGACAGTGGATCCTACAATGAGCAGTTCTTC
cdr3_aa: CASSYRDSGSYNEQFF
clone_size: -
v_call: TRBV5-1
j_call: TRBJ2-1
d_call: TRBD1

cdr3_nt: TGTGCCAGCAGTTCATACGGACAGGGCTTCTCCTACGAGCAGTACTTC
cdr3_aa: CASSSYGQGFSYEQYF
clone_size: -
v_call: TRBV6-5
j_call: TRBJ2-7
d_call: TRBD1

cdr3_nt: TGTGCCAGCAGCCCAAGAGCGGGACTAGCGGGGAATCCCTACGAGCAGTACTTC
cdr3_aa: CASSPRAGLAGNPYEQYF
clone_size: -
v_call: TRBV7-9
j_call: TRBJ2-7
d_call: TRBD2

cdr3_nt: TGCGCCAGCAGCCTACTAGCTAACACCGGGGAGCTGTTTTTT
cdr3_aa: CASSLLANTGELFF
clone_size: -
v_call: TRBV4-3
j_call: TRBJ2-2
d_call: -

cdr3_nt: TGTGCCAGCAGCTTAGGGAAATACGAGCAGTACTTC
cdr3_aa: CASSLGKYEQYF
clone_size: -
v_call: TRBV7-9
j_call: TRBJ2-7
d_call: -

cdr3_nt: TGTGCCAGCAGCCAAGGCACTTCTAACTATGGCTACACCTTC
cdr3_aa: CASSQGTSNYGYTF
clone_size: -
v_call: TRBV7-8
j_call: TRBJ1-2
d_call: -

cdr3_nt: TGCGCCAGCAGCCAGGATCCTTGGACAGTCGAGCAGTACTTC
cdr3_aa: CASSQDPWTVEQYF
clone_size: -
v_call: TRBV4-3
j_call: TRBJ2-7
d_call: -

cdr3_nt: TGTGCCAGCAGCTTAACCCCCCCGACACCGGGACTAGCGGGAGAAGGGAGCAGAACAGATACGCAGTATTTT
cdr3_aa: CASSLTPPTPGLAGEGSRTDTQYF
clone_size: -
v_call: TRBV7-3
j_call: TRBJ2-3
d_call: TRBD2

cdr3_nt: TGTGCCAGCAGCTTGTGGCCACTAGCGGGAAGCACAGATACGCAGTATTTT
cdr3_aa: CASSLWPLAGSTDTQYF
clone_size: -
v_call: TRBV5-4
j_call: TRBJ2-3
d_call: TRBD2

cdr3_nt: TGTGCCAGCAGCCCGCTCAACTTGGGATCCGGGGAGCTGTTTTTT
cdr3_aa: CASSPLNLGSGELFF
clone_size: -
v_call: TRBV7-2
j_call: TRBJ2-2
d_call: -

cdr3_nt: TGTGCCAGCAGTGACGGCACGAGCCTCTCCGAGCAGTACTTC
cdr3_aa: CASSDGTSLSEQYF
clone_size: -
v_call: TRBV2
j_call: TRBJ2-7
d_call: -

cdr3_nt: TGTGCCAGCAGCCGGAGGAGGGAGACCCAGTACTTC
cdr3_aa: CASSRRRETQYF
clone_size: -
v_call: TRBV5-8
j_call: TRBJ2-5
d_call: -

cdr3_nt: TGTGCCAGCAGCTTAGGGACAGGGGGCGCGGATACGCAGTATTTT
cdr3_aa: CASSLGTGGADTQYF
clone_size: -
v_call: TRBV11-3
j_call: TRBJ2-3
d_call: TRBD1

cdr3_nt: TGTGCCATCAGCCAGGGGCCTGAAAAACTGTTTTTT
cdr3_aa: CAISQGPEKLFF
clone_size: -
v_call: TRBV10-3
j_call: TRBJ1-4
d_call: -

cdr3_nt: TGTGCCAGCAGCTTAGCCCGCTTTAGCGGGAGAGCGAACACCGGGGAGCTGTTTTTT
cdr3_aa: CASSLARFSGRANTGELFF
clone_size: once
v_call: TRBV11-2
j_call: TRBJ2-2
d_call: TRBD2

cdr3_nt: TGTGCCTGGAGAACCACCAACAGGGGCCTGAACACTGAAGCTTTCTTT
cdr3_aa: CAWRTTNRGLNTEAFF
clone_size: -
v_call: TRBV30
j_call: TRBJ1-1
d_call: TRBD1

cdr3_nt: TGTGCCTGGAGTGTACGGCGGACTAGCGGGAGTAATGAGACCCAGTACTTC
cdr3_aa: CAWSVRRTSGSNETQYF
clone_size: -
v_call: TRBV30
j_call: TRBJ2-5
d_call: TRBD2

cdr3_nt: TGTGCCAGCAGTTCCCAGGGCCACGAGCAGTACTTC
cdr3_aa: CASSSQGHEQYF
clone_size: -
v_call: TRBV28
j_call: TRBJ2-7
d_call: -